Here is one T cell receptor (delta chain) with its context. Its specificity is unknown. A far larger clone is a single base away, which makes a read error likely. TCRdb reprocessed the RT-PCR reads through CATT. Among 1,100 or so delta-chain clones, roughly 50% were seen once, and the ten largest hold more than 20%. The CDR3 is 14 residues long. CDR1 is TSESDYY, CDR2 QEAYKQQN, per germline. The V end was cut by 4 bases, the J end by 0 bases, with 10 bases between. The entry originates in a study of gammadelta T cells in human blood. The study, taken as a whole, reports: Microbial exposure reportedly appeared to drive polyclonal expansion of innate gamma-delta T cells right after birth.

Sequenced input: Vgamma9Vdelta2 gamma-delta T cells from adult blood. The sequence was obtained from a human donor. The chain recombines TRAV38-2/DV8 with TRDJ1; D uncertain. This CDR3 is CAYRDRMYTDKLIF. CDR3 coding DNA: TGTGCTTATAGGGATCGGATGTACACCGATAAACTCATCTTT.